This T cell receptor beta chain was profiled in a study of early T cells in non-severe SARS-CoV-2 infection (dated by TCRdb to the early 2020s). Concerning the study at large: Because TCR sequencing relied on bulk RNA taken from unsorted whole blood, pairing of alpha and beta chains was not possible.

CDR1 and CDR2, per the germline V gene, are KGHDR and SFDVKD. Reading from cysteine to phenylalanine, the CDR3 counts 14 amino acids. The kept DNA is CDR3 alone, 42 bases in frame from the first base. Between the V and J ends, shortened by 8 bases and 1 base respectively, the junction contains 10 bases. As regards this clonotype: Its antigen has not been determined. Base qualities are missing; no much larger clone stands one base away.

Study-wide conclusions, independent of this receptor: VDJdb matching was skewed toward anti-spike CD8 responses and likely underestimated virus-specific expansions by missing private and CD4 specificities.

A case-control design nested within a healthcare worker cohort in London, UK, was used, with weekly nasopharyngeal swab PCR tests and blood sampling performed. Healthcare workers were recruited between 23 and 31 March 2020, during the week of the UK lockdown, and were followed weekly for up to roughly 15 weeks. Library preparation was by 5' RACE. Sequencing relied on a NextSeq 500. Unique molecular identifiers were attached to individual cDNA molecules in the TCR library protocol so that sequencing error and PCR bias could be corrected. Sequencing covered both TCR alpha and beta chains, and within each sample the abundances of alpha and beta sequences were tightly co-correlated. The original methods were these. Decombinator V4 was used to annotate the V gene, J gene and CDR3 of the TCR sequences. TCRs were defined as expanded if a significant change between any two time points was detected under a Poisson model with p below 0.0001. Abundances of TCRs were expressed as counts per million after normalisation to the total number of TCRs sequenced in each sample. MAIT TCRs were defined by TRAV1-2 paired with TRAJ12, TRAJ20 or TRAJ33, and iNKT TCRs by TRAV10 paired with TRAJ18. VDJdb, accessed 1 November 2021, was searched for CMV, EBV and SARS-CoV-2 annotated TCRs, excluding TCRs annotated for multiple antigens. The public reads were reprocessed in TCRdb via fastp at Q25 and MiXCR, keeping in-frame beta chains. Rows with one shared CDR3 protein collapse into an entry with the most common genes and DNA. For this entry, the V and J calls and clone size follow TCRdb and not the study's own pipeline. The sample table shows 70,000 or so distinct CDR3 sequences, and more than 9% are seen once. The ten largest account for approximately 1.6% of the sample.

The material sequenced was whole blood. The receptor's source is an adult who was a healthcare worker with PCR-confirmed SARS-CoV-2 infection or an uninfected control (not recorded which). This chain is built from TRBV24-1 and TRBJ2-2, with TRBD1 perhaps the D gene, on 6 matching bases. The CDR3 has the sequence CATKPGQNTGELFF. The nucleotide sequence reads TGTGCCACCAAACCGGGACAGAACACCGGGGAGCTGTTTTTT.